Listed below are T cell receptor beta chains from one sample, sequenced in a study of T cells in localized non-small cell lung cancer. Only in-frame clones appear in the TCRdb table, and some are missing; sequencing was by immunoSEQ multiplex PCR. This sample carries about 2,200 clones, around 20% of them seen once, and the ten largest clones take around 20%. The sample consisted of lung tumor tissue, taken before any cancer treatment. The origin of the receptors is a man aged 40 to 70 with stage II lung adenocarcinoma. CDR3s include the opening cysteine and the closing phenylalanine or tryptophan. The D gene is left open where the match is weak. A clone size is listed for some rows: how often the clone was seen (once, few, many), or a class if it is expanded.

J | D | V | size | CDR3 | DNA
TRBJ2-1 | NA | TRBV14 | large | CASSQVLALSPWFF | TGTGCCAGCAGCCAAGTCCTAGCTCTATCCCCCTGGTTCTTC
TRBJ1-1 | NA | TRBV30 | few | CAWSLWRGTEAFF | TGTGCCTGGAGTTTGTGGAGGGGGACTGAAGCTTTCTTT
TRBJ2-5 | NA | TRBV6-8 | NA | CASRLGQVPQETQYF | TGTGCCAGCAGGCTGGGGCAGGTACCCCAAGAGACCCAGTACTTC
TRBJ1-4 | TRBD1 | TRBV19 | few | CASSRGQGGNEKLFF | TGTGCCAGTAGCCGTGGACAGGGAGGGAATGAAAAACTGTTTTTT
TRBJ2-1 | TRBD2 | TRBV11-3 | few | CASSWGLAGGIDEQFF | TGTGCCAGCAGCTGGGGACTAGCGGGAGGAATCGATGAGCAGTTCTTC
TRBJ1-5 | TRBD1 | TRBV10-2 | once | CASSESGTGFGQPQHF | TGCGCCAGCAGTGAGTCCGGGACAGGGTTTGGTCAGCCCCAGCATTTT
TRBJ1-5 | NA | TRBV19 | NA | CASSPSASPQHF | TGTGCCAGTAGTCCCTCAGCAAGTCCCCAGCATTTT
TRBJ2-3 | TRBD2 | TRBV12-5 | NA | CASALGLAGRDTQYF | TGTGCTAGCGCTCTGGGACTAGCGGGAAGGGATACGCAGTATTTT
TRBJ1-3 | NA | TRBV11-3 | few | CASSSPGGNSGNTIYF | TGTGCCAGCAGCTCGCCTGGGGGTAACTCTGGAAACACCATATATTTT
TRBJ2-1 | NA | TRBV29-1 | NA | CSVMGGENEQFF | TGCAGCGTTATGGGGGGTGAGAATGAGCAGTTCTTC
TRBJ2-2 | NA | TRBV7-2 | medium-sized | CASSFRDTGELFF | TGTGCCAGCAGCTTTCGTGACACCGGGGAGCTGTTTTTT
TRBJ2-7 | TRBD1 | TRBV12-5 | large | CASGLVVGTGVEQYF | TGTGCTAGTGGTTTGGTGGTAGGGACAGGTGTCGAGCAGTACTTC
TRBJ1-1 | NA | TRBV7-2 | few | CASSDTGNTEAFF | TGTGCCAGCAGCGATACAGGGAACACTGAAGCTTTCTTT
TRBJ2-2 | NA | TRBV11-3 | medium-sized | CASSLYLFSGELFF | TGTGCCAGCAGCTTATACCTATTTTCCGGGGAGCTGTTTTTT
TRBJ1-2 | NA | TRBV25-1 | NA | CASSGEEYGYTF | TGTGCCAGCAGTGGAGAGGAATATGGCTACACCTTC
TRBJ2-5 | TRBD2 | TRBV6-8 | medium-sized | CASSSAGGYQETQYF | TGTGCCAGCAGTTCCGCGGGGGGGTACCAAGAGACCCAGTACTTC
TRBJ1-1 | TRBD1 | TRBV11-3 | medium-sized | CASSLDTQGPRFAFF | TGTGCCAGCAGCTTAGATACACAGGGGCCTCGATTTGCTTTCTTT